This T cell receptor beta chain was captured by sequencing in a study of blood T cell repertoires in COVID-19. Study at large: PBMCs, B-cell-depleted T cells, or T cells were the source of the cDNA or gDNA that made up the material.

Under the authors' procedure: Scientists estimated how many nucleated cells there were by amplifying reference gene primers. Here immunoSEQ multiplex PCR was the method, and the copy in TCRdb shows in-frame clones only, minus some. V, J and clone size derive from that table, while D and trimming were established from the DNA sequence. The repertoire holds roughly 250,000 clones, with about 91% as singletons. The V gene's germline CDR1 is LNHDA and CDR2 SQIVND (reference sequence). V lost 3 bases and J lost 1, with 7 bases in between. The CDR3 extends over 14 amino acids. The study recruited people aged roughly 18 to 100 years across about two dozen US areas. Categorization into cohorts depended on clinical history that participants reported.

The sequence was obtained from a woman in her thirties or forties with acute COVID-19. This chain joins TRBV19 and TRBJ1-3; possible D gene TRBD1, 5 bases. The sequenced sample was PBMCs or T cells enriched from blood (not recorded which). The CDR3 DNA reads as TGTGCCAGTAGTATGACAGTTTCTGGAAACACCATATATTTT. This translates into CASSMTVSGNTIYF.